Given below is one T cell receptor (beta chain) in context. Its specificity is not known. CDR1 is MDHEN and CDR2 is SYDVKM in the germline V gene. The CDR3 has 15 amino acids. The trim removed 8 bases at V and 1 base at J, leaving 10 bases unmatched. Donors consisted of healthy bone marrow donors. The sample is drawn from a study of cytomegalovirus exposure and HLA in healthy donors. Study-level results: Investigators reported around 150 TCR beta chains as tied to cytomegalovirus.

PCR involved 60 Vbeta and 13 Jbeta primers. Assay: immunoSEQ multiplex PCR; the TCRdb copy retains only in-frame clones and omits some. Among about 130,000 clones listed, around 80% were seen once. Sequenced input: PBMCs. The genes are TRBV28 and TRBJ1-2; 7 bases match TRBD1. The TCR sequence derives from a man in his late teens or twenties in good health and CMV-seronegative. The DNA of the CDR3 is TGTGCCAGCCGGAAAAGGGACAGTGTTAACTATGGCTACACCTTC. The encoded protein is CASRKRDSVNYGYTF.